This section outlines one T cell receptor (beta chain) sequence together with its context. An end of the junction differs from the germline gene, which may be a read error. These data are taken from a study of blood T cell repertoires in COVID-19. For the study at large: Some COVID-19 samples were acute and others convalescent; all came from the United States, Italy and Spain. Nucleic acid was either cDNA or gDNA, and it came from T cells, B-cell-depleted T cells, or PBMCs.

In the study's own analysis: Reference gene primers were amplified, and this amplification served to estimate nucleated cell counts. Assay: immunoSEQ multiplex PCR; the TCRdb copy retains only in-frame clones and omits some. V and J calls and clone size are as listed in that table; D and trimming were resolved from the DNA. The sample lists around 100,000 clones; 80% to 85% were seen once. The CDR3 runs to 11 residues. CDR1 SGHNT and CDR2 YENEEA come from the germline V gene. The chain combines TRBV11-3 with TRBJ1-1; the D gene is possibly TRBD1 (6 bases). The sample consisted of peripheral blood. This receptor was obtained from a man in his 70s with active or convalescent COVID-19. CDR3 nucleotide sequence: TGTGCCAGCATCATTAGGCGGACAGTGAGATTT. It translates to CASIIRRTVRF.